These T cell receptor beta chains were read from a single sample in a study of blood T cell repertoires in COVID-19. Only in-frame clones appear in the TCRdb table, and some are missing; sequencing was by immunoSEQ multiplex PCR. The sample records approximately 210,000 clones, 82% being singletons. What was sequenced was peripheral blood. All receptors derive from a woman aged 40 to 49 with acute or convalescent COVID-19. CDR3s include the opening cysteine and the closing phenylalanine or tryptophan. The D gene is left open where the match is weak. Clone sizes are given selectively: once, few, many, or a class where the clone is expanded.

clone_size	v_call	j_call	d_call	cdr3_nt	cdr3_aa
.	TRBV5-6	TRBJ1-2	.	TGTGCCAGCAGCTCATGGGGCAAGGATGGCTACACCTTC	CASSSWGKDGYTF
.	TRBV27	TRBJ1-3	TRBD1	TGTGCCAGCAGTTTATACCCCGGGGGACAGGTTCCTGGAAACACCATATATTTT	CASSLYPGGQVPGNTIYF
.	TRBV19	TRBJ2-1	TRBD1	TGTGCCAGTAGTATATTCGGGCAGGGGGCAGGGAATGAGCAGTTCTTC	CASSIFGQGAGNEQFF
.	TRBV19	TRBJ1-6	TRBD1	TGTGCCAGTAGTAGTCCGGGACAGGGTAATTCACCCCTCCACTTT	CASSSPGQGNSPLHF
.	TRBV30	TRBJ1-5	TRBD1	TGTGCCTGGAGTGGTTCAGGGGGCCATCAGCCCCAGCATTTT	CAWSGSGGHQPQHF
.	TRBV19	TRBJ1-5	TRBD1	TGTGCCAGCCGGGACAGGGGGTATAGCAATCAGCCCCAGCATTTT	CASRDRGYSNQPQHF
.	TRBV6-2/TRBV6-3	TRBJ2-7	.	TGTGCCAGCAGTTACTCTCAGGGGCACTGGCAGTACTTC	CASSYSQGHWQYF
.	TRBV19	TRBJ1-1	TRBD1	TGTGCCAGTAGCGCATACAGGGGGCGGTCTGAAGCTTTCTTT	CASSAYRGRSEAFF
.	TRBV12-3/TRBV12-4	TRBJ1-3	.	TGTGCCGCCGAGAGTTTGAGAAACACCATATATTTT	CAAESLRNTIYF
.	TRBV14	TRBJ1-4	.	TGTGCCAGCAGCCCCACGGCAGGGCGTAATGAAAAACTGTTTTTT	CASSPTAGRNEKLFF
.	TRBV29-1	TRBJ2-7	TRBD1	TGCAGCGTTGTACGGACAGGGGCCCACGAGCAGTACTTC	CSVVRTGAHEQYF
.	TRBV3-1/TRBV3-2	TRBJ2-3	TRBD2	TGTGCCAGCAGCCATAGCGGGGGCACAGATACGCAGTATTTT	CASSHSGGTDTQYF
.	TRBV10-3	TRBJ2-1	.	TGTGCCATCGGCCAGGCCCTCTACAATGAGCAGTTCTTC	CAIGQALYNEQFF
.	TRBV11-2	TRBJ2-7	TRBD2	TGTGCCAGCAGCTTGAGACCGCCTGTGTCAGCGGGGCAGACCTACGAGCAGTACTTC	CASSLRPPVSAGQTYEQYF
.	TRBV5-5	TRBJ2-1	.	TGTGCCAGCAGCATTGGACAGCTTAGCTCCTACAATGAGCAGTTCTTC	CASSIGQLSSYNEQFF
.	TRBV14	TRBJ2-3	TRBD1	TGTGCCAGCAGCCAAGAAACGGGACAGGGATATAGCACAGATACGCAGTATTTT	CASSQETGQGYSTDTQYF
.	TRBV19	TRBJ2-5	TRBD2	TGTGCCAGTAGTATGACTAGCGGGACGGGGCAAGAGACCCAGTACTTC	CASSMTSGTGQETQYF
.	TRBV18	TRBJ1-3	.	TGTGCCAGCTCACCTGGTGGCAGAGGAAACACCATATATTTT	CASSPGGRGNTIYF
.	TRBV11-2	TRBJ2-6	.	TGTGCCAGCAGCCCAGGGTACCTTGGCTCTGGGGCCAACGTCCTGACTTTC	CASSPGYLGSGANVLTF
.	TRBV4-1	TRBJ2-7	.	TGCGCCAGCAGCCAAGTTGTCCGGCAGGGCCTAACCTACGAGCAGTACTTC	CASSQVVRQGLTYEQYF
.	TRBV11-3	TRBJ2-3	TRBD2	TGTGCCAGCAGCCTGTCTAGCGGGAGCACAGATACGCAGTATTTT	CASSLSSGSTDTQYF
.	TRBV12-5	TRBJ2-1	.	TGTGCTAGCTTTCTACGGGACTCCTCAAAAGGAGCCTACAATGAGCAGTTCTTC	CASFLRDSSKGAYNEQFF
once	TRBV10-3	TRBJ2-7	TRBD1	TGTGCCATCAGGAAGGGACAGGGGGAAAGCGAGCAGTACTTC	CAIRKGQGESEQYF
.	TRBV27	TRBJ2-7	TRBD1	TGTGCCAGCAACCCCGGGGGGACAGGGAGGTACGAGCAGTACTTC	CASNPGGTGRYEQYF
.	TRBV4-2	TRBJ2-1	TRBD1	TGTGCCAGCAGCCCGGGACAGGGGGGGGATGAGCAGTTCTTC	CASSPGQGGDEQFF
.	TRBV9	TRBJ2-3	TRBD2	TGTGCCAGCAGCGTAGAGGCTAGCGGGACCACAGATACGCAGTATTTT	CASSVEASGTTDTQYF